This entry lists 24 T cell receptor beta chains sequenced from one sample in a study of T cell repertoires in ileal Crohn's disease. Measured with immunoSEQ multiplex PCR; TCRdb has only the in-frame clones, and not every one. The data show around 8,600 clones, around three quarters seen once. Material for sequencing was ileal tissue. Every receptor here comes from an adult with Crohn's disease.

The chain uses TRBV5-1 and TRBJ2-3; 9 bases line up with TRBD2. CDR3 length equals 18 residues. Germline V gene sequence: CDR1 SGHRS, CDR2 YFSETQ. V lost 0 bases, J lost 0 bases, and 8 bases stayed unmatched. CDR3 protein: CASSLGPSSGTSTDTQYF. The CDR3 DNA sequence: TGCGCCAGCAGCTTGGGGCCCTCTAGCGGGACCAGCACAGATACGCAGTATTTT.

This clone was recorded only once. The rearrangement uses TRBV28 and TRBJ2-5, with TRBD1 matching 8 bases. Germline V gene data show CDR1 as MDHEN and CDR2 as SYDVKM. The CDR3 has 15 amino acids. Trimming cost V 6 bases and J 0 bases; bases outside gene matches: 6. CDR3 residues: CASSLGDRNQETQYF. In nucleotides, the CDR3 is TGTGCCAGCAGCCTGGGGGACAGGAACCAAGAGACCCAGTACTTC.

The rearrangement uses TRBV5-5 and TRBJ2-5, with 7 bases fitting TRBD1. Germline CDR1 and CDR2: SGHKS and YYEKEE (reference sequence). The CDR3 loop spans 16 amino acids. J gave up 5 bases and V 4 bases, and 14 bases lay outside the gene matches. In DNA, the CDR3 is TGTGCCAGCAGCCCCTCATTGTCAGGGGGAATCGAGACCCAGTACTTC. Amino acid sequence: CASSPSLSGGIETQYF.

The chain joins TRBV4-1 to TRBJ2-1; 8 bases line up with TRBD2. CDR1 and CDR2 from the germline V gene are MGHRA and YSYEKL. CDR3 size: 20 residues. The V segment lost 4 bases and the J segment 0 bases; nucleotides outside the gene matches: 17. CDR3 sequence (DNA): TGCGCCAGCAGCCGACAAGGACTAAGCGGGAGTTATAACTCCTACAATGAGCAGTTCTTC. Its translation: CASSRQGLSGSYNSYNEQFF.

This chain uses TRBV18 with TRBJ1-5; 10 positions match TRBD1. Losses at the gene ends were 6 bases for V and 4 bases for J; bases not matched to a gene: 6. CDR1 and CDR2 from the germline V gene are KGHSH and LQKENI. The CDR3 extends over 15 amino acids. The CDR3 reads CASSQDRGFNQPQHF. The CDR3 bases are TGTGCCAGCTCTCAGGACAGGGGGTTTAATCAGCCCCAGCATTTT. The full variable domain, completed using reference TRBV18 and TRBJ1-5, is NAGVMQNPRHLVRRRGQEARLRCSPMKGHSHVYWYRQLPEEGLKFMVYLQKENIIDESGMPKERFSAEFPKEGPSILRIQQVVRGDSAAYFCASSQDRGFNQPQHFGDGTRLSIL.

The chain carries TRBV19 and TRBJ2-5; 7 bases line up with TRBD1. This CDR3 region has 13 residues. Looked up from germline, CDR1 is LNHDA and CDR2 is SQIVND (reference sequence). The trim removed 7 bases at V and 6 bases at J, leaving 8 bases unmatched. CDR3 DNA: TGTGCCAGTAATACGGGACAGTGGCAGACCCAGTACTTC. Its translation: CASNTGQWQTQYF.

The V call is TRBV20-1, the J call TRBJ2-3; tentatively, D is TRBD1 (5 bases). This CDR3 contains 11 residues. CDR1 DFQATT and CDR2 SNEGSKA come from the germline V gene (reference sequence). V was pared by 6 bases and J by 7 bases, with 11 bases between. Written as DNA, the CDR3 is TGCAGTGCGGGGCCCCTCCATACGCAGTATTTT. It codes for CSAGPLHTQYF.

CDR3: CASREPGQGRAFF. The CDR3 bases are TGTGCCAGCAGAGAACCGGGACAGGGTCGCGCTTTCTTT. The chain couples TRBV2 to TRBJ1-1; the match to TRBD1 covers 9 bases. This CDR3 spans 13 amino acids. The V and J ends lost 6 bases and 11 bases, in that order; junction bases with no gene match: 10. Germline V lookup: CDR1 SNHLY, CDR2 FYNNEI.

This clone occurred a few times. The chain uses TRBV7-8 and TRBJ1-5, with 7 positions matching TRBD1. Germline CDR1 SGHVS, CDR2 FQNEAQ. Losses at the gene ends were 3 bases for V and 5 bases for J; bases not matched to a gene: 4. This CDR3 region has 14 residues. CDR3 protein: CASSFGTADQPQHF. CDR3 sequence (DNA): TGTGCCAGCAGCTTCGGGACAGCCGATCAGCCCCAGCATTTT. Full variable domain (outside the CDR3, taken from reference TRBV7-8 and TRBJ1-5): GAGVSQSPRYKVAKRGQDVALRCDPISGHVSLFWYQQALGQGPEFLTYFQNEAQLDKSGLPSDRFFAERPEGSVSTLKIQRTQQEDSAVYLCASSFGTADQPQHFGDGTRLSIL.

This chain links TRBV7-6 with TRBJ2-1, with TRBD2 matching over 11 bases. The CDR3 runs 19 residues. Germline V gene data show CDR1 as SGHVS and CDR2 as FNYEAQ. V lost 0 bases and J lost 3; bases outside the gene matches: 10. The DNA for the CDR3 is TGTGCCAGCAGCTTAGCGATTTCAACTAGCGGGGGTCGCTACAATGAGCAGTTCTTC. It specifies CASSLAISTSGGRYNEQFF.

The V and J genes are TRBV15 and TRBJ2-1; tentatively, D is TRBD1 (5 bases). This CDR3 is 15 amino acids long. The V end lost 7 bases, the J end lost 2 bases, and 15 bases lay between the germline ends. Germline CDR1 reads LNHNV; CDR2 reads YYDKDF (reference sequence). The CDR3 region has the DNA TGTGCCACCACTATAAAGGCCAGGGCCTACAATGAGCAGTTCTTC. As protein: CATTIKARAYNEQFF.

CDR3 residues: CASSLTSEETQYF. For the CDR3, the DNA is TGTGCCAGCAGCTTGACGTCAGAAGAGACCCAGTACTTC. The genes are TRBV5-6 and TRBJ2-5; D remains ambiguous. Trimming cost V 1 base and J 3 bases, with 7 bases left between them. Per the germline V gene, CDR1 is SGHDT and CDR2 is YYEEEE. The length of the CDR3 is 13 residues.

This CDR3 reads CASSMPSGYTDTQYF. The CDR3 coding sequence is TGTGCCAGTAGTATGCCTAGCGGATACACAGATACGCAGTATTTT. V is TRBV19 and J is TRBJ2-3; the match to TRBD2 covers 7 bases. CDR1 is LNHDA and CDR2 is SQIVND in the germline V gene (reference sequence). The CDR3 has 15 amino acids. V dropped 3 bases and J dropped 2; count of bases not matched to a gene: 5.

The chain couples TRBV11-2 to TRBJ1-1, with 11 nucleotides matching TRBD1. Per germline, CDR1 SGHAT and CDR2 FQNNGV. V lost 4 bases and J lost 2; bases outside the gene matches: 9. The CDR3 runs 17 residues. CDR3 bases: TGTGCCAGCAGCTCCGGACAGGGGGCCCGTGTAAACACTGAAGCTTTCTTT. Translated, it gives CASSSGQGARVNTEAFF.

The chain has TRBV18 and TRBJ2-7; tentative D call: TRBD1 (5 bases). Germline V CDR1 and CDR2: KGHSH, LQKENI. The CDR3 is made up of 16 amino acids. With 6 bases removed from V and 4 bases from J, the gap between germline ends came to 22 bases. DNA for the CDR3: TGTGCCAGCTCGCCTTCCGGTCTCCAGGGTGGTTACGAGCAGTACTTC. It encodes CASSPSGLQGGYEQYF. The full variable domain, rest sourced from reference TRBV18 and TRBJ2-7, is NAGVMQNPRHLVRRRGQEARLRCSPMKGHSHVYWYRQLPEEGLKFMVYLQKENIIDESGMPKERFSAEFPKEGPSILRIQQVVRGDSAAYFCASSPSGLQGGYEQYFGPGTRLTVT.

For the CDR3, the DNA is TGTGCCAGCAGTTTCTACAGGGACCAGCCCCAGCATTTT. The encoded protein is CASSFYRDQPQHF. The V call is TRBV27, the J call TRBJ1-5; tentative D call: TRBD1 (6 bases). V dropped 3 bases and J dropped 7 bases, with 10 bases sitting between them. CDR3 size: 13 residues. Germline CDR1 MNHEY, CDR2 SMNVEV (reference sequence).

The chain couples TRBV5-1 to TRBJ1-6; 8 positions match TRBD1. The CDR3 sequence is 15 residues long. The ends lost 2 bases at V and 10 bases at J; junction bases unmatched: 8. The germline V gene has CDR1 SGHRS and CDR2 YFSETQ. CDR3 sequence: CASSFFGRGRSPLHF. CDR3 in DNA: TGCGCCAGCAGCTTCTTCGGCAGGGGGCGATCACCCCTCCACTTT.

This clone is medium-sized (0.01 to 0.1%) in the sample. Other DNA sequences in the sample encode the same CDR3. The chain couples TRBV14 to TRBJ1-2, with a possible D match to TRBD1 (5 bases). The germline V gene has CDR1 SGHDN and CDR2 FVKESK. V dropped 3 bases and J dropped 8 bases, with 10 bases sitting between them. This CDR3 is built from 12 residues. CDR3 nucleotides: TGTGCCAGCAGCCAGGGGGGAAGCGGCTACACCTTC. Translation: CASSQGGSGYTF.

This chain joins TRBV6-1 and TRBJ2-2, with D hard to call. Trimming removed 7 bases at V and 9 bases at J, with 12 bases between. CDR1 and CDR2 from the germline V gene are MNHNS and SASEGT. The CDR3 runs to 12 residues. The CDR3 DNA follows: TGTGCCAGCATCCCCGGGTGGAGGGAGCTGTTTTTT. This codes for CASIPGWRELFF.

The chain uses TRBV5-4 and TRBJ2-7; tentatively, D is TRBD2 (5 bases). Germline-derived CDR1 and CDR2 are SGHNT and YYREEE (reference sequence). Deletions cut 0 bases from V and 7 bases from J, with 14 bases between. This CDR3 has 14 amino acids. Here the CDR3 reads CASSLDWPRREQYF. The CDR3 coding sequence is TGTGCCAGCAGCTTGGACTGGCCAAGGAGGGAGCAGTACTTC.

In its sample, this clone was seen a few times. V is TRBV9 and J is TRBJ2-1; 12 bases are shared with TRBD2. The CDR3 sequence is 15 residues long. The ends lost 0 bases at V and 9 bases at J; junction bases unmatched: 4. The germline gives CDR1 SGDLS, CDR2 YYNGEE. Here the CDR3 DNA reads TGTGCCAGCAGCGTAGGGACTAGCGGGATCGGTGAGCAGTTCTTC. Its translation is CASSVGTSGIGEQFF. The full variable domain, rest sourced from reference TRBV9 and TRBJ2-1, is DSGVTQTPKHLITATGQRVTLRCSPRSGDLSVYWYQQSLDQGLQFLIQYYNGEERAKGNILERFSAQQFPDLHSELNLSSLELGDSALYFCASSVGTSGIGEQFFGPGTRLTVL.

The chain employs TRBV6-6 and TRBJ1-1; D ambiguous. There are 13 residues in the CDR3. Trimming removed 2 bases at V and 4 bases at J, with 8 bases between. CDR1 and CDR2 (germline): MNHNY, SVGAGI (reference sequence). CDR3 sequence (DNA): TGTGCCAGCAGTTACACGGGGTTCACTGAAGCTTTCTTT. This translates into CASSYTGFTEAFF.

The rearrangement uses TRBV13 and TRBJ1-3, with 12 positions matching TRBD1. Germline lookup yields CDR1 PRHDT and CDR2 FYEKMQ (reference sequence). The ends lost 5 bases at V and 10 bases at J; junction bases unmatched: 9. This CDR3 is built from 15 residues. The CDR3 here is CASSILGTGGRTIYF. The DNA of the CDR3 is TGTGCCAGCAGCATCCTCGGGACAGGGGGCCGGACCATATATTTT. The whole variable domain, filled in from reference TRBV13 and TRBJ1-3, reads AAGVIQSPRHLIKEKRETATLKCYPIPRHDTVYWYQQGPGQDPQFLISFYEKMQSDKGSIPDRFSAQQFSDYHSELNMSSLELGDSALYFCASSILGTGGRTIYFGEGSWLTVV.

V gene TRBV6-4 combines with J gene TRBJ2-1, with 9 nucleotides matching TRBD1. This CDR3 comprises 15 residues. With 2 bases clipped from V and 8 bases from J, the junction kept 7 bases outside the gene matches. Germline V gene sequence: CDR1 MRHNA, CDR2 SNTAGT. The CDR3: CASSDQDRGPDEQFF. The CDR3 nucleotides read TGTGCCAGCAGTGACCAGGACAGGGGCCCCGATGAGCAGTTCTTC.